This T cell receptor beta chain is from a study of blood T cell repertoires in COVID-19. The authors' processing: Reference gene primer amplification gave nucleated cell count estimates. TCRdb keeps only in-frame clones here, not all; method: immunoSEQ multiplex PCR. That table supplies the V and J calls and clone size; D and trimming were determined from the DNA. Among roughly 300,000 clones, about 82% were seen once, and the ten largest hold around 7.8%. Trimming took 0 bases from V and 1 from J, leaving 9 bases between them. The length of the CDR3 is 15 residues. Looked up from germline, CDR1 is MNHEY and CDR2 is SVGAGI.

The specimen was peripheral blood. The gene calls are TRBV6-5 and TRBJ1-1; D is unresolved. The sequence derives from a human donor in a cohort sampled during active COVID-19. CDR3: CASSYSGSPNTEAFF. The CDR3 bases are TGTGCCAGCAGTTACTCGGGCAGTCCGAACACTGAAGCTTTCTTT.